The 10 T cell receptor beta chains presented below share a single source sample, sequenced in a study of CD8+CD57+ T cells in acquired aplastic anemia. For CDR3 and TCR beta VDJ profiling, genomic DNA was the template used. One entry per CDR3 protein, called by TCRdb with MiXCR from the reads. The sample gives some 130,000 distinct CDR3 sequences, about half of which show up once; under 3% is in the top ten. The source material was sorted CD4+, CD8+, or CD8+CD57+ T cells (not recorded which) from PBMCs. These receptors were obtained from a human donor in good health, serving as a control.

Written as DNA, the CDR3 is TGCGCCAGCAGCCACTCGGGGAGAGATGGCTACACCTTC. Its protein is CASSHSGRDGYTF. The chain is built from TRBV4-1 and TRBJ1-2; D ambiguous. Germline V lookup: CDR1 MGHRA, CDR2 YSYEKL. With 3 bases removed from V and 6 bases from J, the gap between germline ends came to 11 bases. The length of the CDR3 is 13 residues.

This clonotype was observed at least ten times. V is TRBV7-2 and J is TRBJ1-5, with D unresolved. CDR1 is SGHTA, CDR2 FQGNSA, per germline. The CDR3 sequence is 15 residues long. Trimming left V 5 bases short and J 4 bases short, with 15 bases between. CDR3 amino acids: CASSENRAPNQPQHF. The CDR3 coding sequence is TGTGCCAGCAGCGAAAATCGGGCCCCGAATCAGCCCCAGCATTTT.

For this clonotype: A much larger clone sits a single nucleotide away, making a read error possible. The V call is TRBV6-5, the J call TRBJ2-1, with TRBD2 matching over 10 bases. The germline gives CDR1 MNHEY, CDR2 SVGAGI. CDR3 length equals 15 residues. DNA for the CDR3: TGTGCCAGCCGTTACCGAGCGGGGGGGCGGAATGAGCAGTTCTTC. Translation gives CASRYRAGGRNEQFF.

In the case of this clonotype: This may come from a read error, since a much larger clone is one base off. V and J are TRBV6-5 and TRBJ2-1, with D unresolved. CDR1 is MNHEY, CDR2 SVGAGI, per germline. The CDR3 spans 14 residues. Written as DNA, the CDR3 is TGTGCCAGCAGTTTGGGCAGTTCCTACAGTGAGCAGTTCTTC. The encoded protein is CASSLGSSYSEQFF.

The chain joins TRBV20-1 to TRBJ1-3, with unresolved D. This CDR3 contains 13 residues. Germline V gene data show CDR1 as DFQATT and CDR2 as SNEGSKA (reference sequence). V gave up 0 bases and J gave up 4 bases, with 7 bases separating them. The CDR3, as DNA: TGCAGTGCTAGAGACCCCCGGGGAAACACCATATATTTT. Protein sequence: CSARDPRGNTIYF.

The sample holds many counts of this clonotype. The V call is TRBV5-1, the J call TRBJ2-5, with D perhaps matching TRBD1 or TRBD2 (5 bases each). V was cut by 4 bases and J by 5 bases, with 9 bases left in between. This CDR3 contains 12 residues. CDR1 is SGHRS and CDR2 is YFSETQ in the germline V gene. In DNA, the CDR3 is TGCGCCAGCAGCCGGGGCGGCGAGACCCAGTACTTC. This sequence encodes CASSRGGETQYF. The whole variable domain, filled in from reference TRBV5-1 and TRBJ2-5, reads KAGVTQTPRYLIKTRGQQVTLSCSPISGHRSVSWYQQTPGQGLQFLFEYFSETQRNKGNFPGRFSGRQFSNSRSEMNVSTLELGDSALYLCASSRGGETQYFGPGTRLLVL.

The chain's CDR3 is CASSPGATDTQYF. Written as DNA, the CDR3 is TGTGCCAGCAGCCCCGGGGCCACAGATACGCAGTATTTT. The rearrangement uses TRBV25-1 and TRBJ2-3, with D possibly called TRBD1 or TRBD2 (5 bases each). V was trimmed by 6 bases and J by 2 bases, leaving 9 bases between them. Germline assignment: CDR1 MGHDK and CDR2 SYGVNS. The CDR3 consists of 13 residues.

The chain links TRBV20-1 to TRBJ2-4; 11 positions agree with TRBD1. The J call could be wrong; TRBJ2-5 is a better fit for the DNA end. The germline V gene encodes CDR1 DFQATT and CDR2 SNEGSKA (reference sequence). This CDR3 is 17 amino acids long. The DNA of the CDR3 is TGCAGTGCTATCAGGACAGGGGGCTTAACCTACCAAGAGACCCAGTACTTC. Protein sequence: CSAIRTGGLTYQETQYF.

Ten or more counts support this clonotype. V and J are TRBV5-4 and TRBJ1-4, with D perhaps TRBD1 (6 bases). CDR1 is SGHNT and CDR2 is YYREEE in the germline V gene (reference sequence). This CDR3 region has 14 residues. V was clipped by 0 bases and J by 8 bases, with 11 bases between them. Here the CDR3 DNA reads TGTGCCAGCAGCTTGGCAGGGGCCCACGAAAAACTGTTTTTT. Its protein product is CASSLAGAHEKLFF. Full variable domain (remainder filled in from reference TRBV5-4 and TRBJ1-4): ETGVTQSPTHLIKTRGQQVTLRCSSQSGHNTVSWYQQALGQGPQFIFQYYREEENGRGNFPPRFSGLQFPNYSSELNVNALELDDSALYLCASSLAGAHEKLFFGSGTQLSVL.

This clonotype came up once. The rearrangement links TRBV6-1 to TRBJ2-3, with TRBD2 matching 11 bases. The CDR3 totals 15 residues. Germline CDR1 MNHNS, CDR2 SASEGT. With 0 bases clipped from V and 5 bases from J, the junction kept 1 base outside the gene matches. In DNA, the CDR3 is TGTGCCAGCAGTGAAGCGCTAGCGGGAGGAGATACGCAGTATTTT. This translates into CASSEALAGGDTQYF.